This TCR beta chain was recorded in a study of T cells in women clearing cervical HPV infection. Some clones are missing from TCRdb's copy, which holds only in-frame ones; the method was immunoSEQ multiplex PCR. This listing includes 30,000 to 45,000 clones. This receptor was obtained from a woman between 18 and 70 years old with a cervical HPV16 infection that either progressed to CIN3+ or cleared (not recorded which). Sequencing used blood buffy coat.

The CDR3 spells CSARAWGLMDNEQFF. Partial CDR3 DNA: TGCAGTGCTAGAGCATGGGGGCTTATGGACAATGAG. The chain employs TRBV20-1 and TRBJ2-1, with D possibly being TRBD1 (6 bases). The read ends 3 residues before the CDR3 terminus; that terminus is restored from the germline J gene. The CDR3 length is 15 residues. Per the germline V gene, CDR1 is DFQATT and CDR2 is SNEGSKA (reference sequence). V dropped 1 base and J dropped 5 bases, with 15 bases sitting between them.